The rows below give T cell receptor beta chains drawn from one sample of a study of cytomegalovirus exposure and HLA in healthy donors. Data came from immunoSEQ multiplex PCR; TCRdb stores just in-frame clones and leaves some out. In the table there are 180,000 or so clones, about 80% of which are singletons. The sequencing input was PBMCs. The receptor source for this set is a man in his fifties in good health and CMV-seropositive. The CDR3 runs from the conserved cysteine through the conserved F or W. The D gene is left open where the match is weak. Expanded clones are given a class, and other clones once, few, many or no size at all.

>TRBJ2-1|TRBV5-6|.|.
TGTGCCAGCAGCTCCCGGACAAACCTCTACAATGAGCAGTTCTTC
CASSSRTNLYNEQFF
>TRBJ2-2|TRBV11-3|.|few
TGTGCCAGCAGGCCAGGGATGGGGGCAAACACCGGGGAGCTGTTTTTT
CASRPGMGANTGELFF
>TRBJ2-7|TRBV28|.|.
TGTGCCAGCAGTTTTTTAGACAGCTCCTACGAGCAGTACTTC
CASSFLDSSYEQYF
>TRBJ1-1|TRBV7-2|.|.
TGTGCCAGCAGCTTAGATAACCGGCAGGGAAGTCGTGAAGCTTTCTTT
CASSLDNRQGSREAFF
>TRBJ2-5|TRBV30|TRBD1|.
TGTGCCTGGAGTGGACAGGGAGAGACCCAGTACTTC
CAWSGQGETQYF
>TRBJ2-2|TRBV2|.|.
TGTGCCAGCAGTGAACAGGCTACCCCCGGGGAGCTGTTTTTT
CASSEQATPGELFF
>TRBJ2-2|TRBV9|TRBD2|.
TGTGCCAGCAGCGCGAGGGGAGCGGGGGTCAACACCGGGGAGCTGTTTTTT
CASSARGAGVNTGELFF
>TRBJ1-4|TRBV5-1|TRBD1|.
TGCGCCAGCAGTCAACCCGCCACAGGGGGTGAAAAACTGTTTTTT
CASSQPATGGEKLFF
>TRBJ2-1|TRBV5-1|.|.
TGCGCCAGCAGCTTGGTTCAAGCCGGGGATGAGCAGTTCTTC
CASSLVQAGDEQFF
>TRBJ2-5|TRBV7-9|TRBD2|.
TGTGCCAGCAGCTCCGGGGGACTAGCGGGGACGCGAGGAGAGACCCAGTACTTC
CASSSGGLAGTRGETQYF
>TRBJ1-2|TRBV27|TRBD1|.
TGTGCCAGCAGTAGACAGGGGGCGAGCCAGTATAGTGGCTACACCTTC
CASSRQGASQYSGYTF
>TRBJ2-4|TRBV13|.|once
TGTGCCAGCAGCTTATCTGGGCCATCCAAAAACATTCAGTACTTC
CASSLSGPSKNIQYF
>TRBJ2-1|TRBV19|TRBD2|.
TGTGCCAGTAGTACAGGGACTAGCGGGGGGGCCTACAATGAGCAGTTCTTC
CASSTGTSGGAYNEQFF
>TRBJ2-7|TRBV4-3|.|.
TGCGCCAGCAGCCAGGCGCCAGGGGATTCCTACGAGCAGTACTTC
CASSQAPGDSYEQYF
>TRBJ1-5|TRBV18|TRBD1|.
TGTGCCAGCTCACCAGAGACAGGGGTCAATCAGCCCCAGCATTTT
CASSPETGVNQPQHF
>TRBJ2-3|TRBV6-5|.|.
TGTGCCAGCAGTCTTTGGGGGGGCGTTTCAGATACGCAGTATTTT
CASSLWGGVSDTQYF
>TRBJ1-6|TRBV19|.|.
TGTGCCAGTAAGGTCGAACGCAGCCGAGGGTCGAGGAATTCACCCCTCCACTTT
CASKVERSRGSRNSPLHF
>TRBJ2-3|TRBV7-8|TRBD1|.
TGTGCCAGCAGCTTAGCCCCCATAGGACAGGGTTCAGATACGCAGTATTTT
CASSLAPIGQGSDTQYF
>TRBJ2-5|TRBV28|TRBD2|.
TGTGCCAGCAGGCCTAAACTAGCGATCCAAGAGACCCAGTACTTC
CASRPKLAIQETQYF